Listed below are T cell receptor beta chains from one sample, sequenced in a study of cytomegalovirus exposure and HLA in healthy donors. Assay: immunoSEQ multiplex PCR; the TCRdb copy retains only in-frame clones and omits some. The sample yields 150,000 to 200,000 clones, 84% seen once. Sequencing was performed on PBMCs. The receptors come from a boy younger than 18 in good health and CMV-seronegative. Each CDR3 is given with its conserved first and last residue. Fields, in order: D gene, clone size, J gene, V gene, CDR3 protein, CDR3 DNA. A D gene is named only where the DNA matches it firmly. The size of a clone is reported for some rows only, either as once, few or many, or as a class for expanded clones.

TRBD1,-,TRBJ1-1,TRBV7-2,CASSLLMDRRNTEAFF,TGTGCCAGCAGCTTACTTATGGACAGGCGGAACACTGAAGCTTTCTTT
TRBD1,-,TRBJ1-1,TRBV7-2,CASSAQTGSAEAFF,TGTGCCAGCAGCGCGCAGACAGGGTCAGCTGAAGCTTTCTTT
-,-,TRBJ2-3,TRBV7-2,CASSHRVDTQYF,TGTGCCAGCAGCCACAGGGTGGATACGCAGTATTTT
-,-,TRBJ1-2,TRBV28,CAGRGNYGYTF,TGTGCCGGACGGGGAAACTATGGCTACACCTTC
TRBD1,-,TRBJ2-7,TRBV4-1,CASSQTGSGEQYF,TGCGCCAGCAGCCAGACAGGGTCGGGGGAGCAGTACTTC
TRBD2,-,TRBJ2-1,TRBV2,CASSGPGQLNSLAGVFDEQFF,TGTGCCAGCAGTGGTCCGGGCCAACTAAATTCACTAGCGGGAGTCTTCGATGAGCAGTTCTTC
TRBD2,-,TRBJ2-5,TRBV19,CASSHAGTSGRSRSETQYF,TGTGCCAGTAGTCACGCCGGGACTAGCGGGAGAAGTCGATCGGAGACCCAGTACTTC
TRBD1,-,TRBJ2-2,TRBV11-3,CASSSFGQGSTGELFF,TGTGCCAGCAGCTCATTCGGACAGGGGAGCACCGGGGAGCTGTTTTTT
TRBD1,once,TRBJ2-1,TRBV5-1,CASSLRLGQNNEQFF,TGCGCCAGCAGCTTGAGGCTGGGACAGAACAATGAGCAGTTCTTC
-,-,TRBJ2-7,TRBV4-1,CASSQGERVTSSYEQYF,TGCGCCAGCAGCCAAGGCGAGCGGGTCACGAGCTCCTACGAGCAGTACTTC
TRBD2,-,TRBJ2-1,TRBV5-1,CASSFPSGSSEIYNEQFF,TGCGCCAGCAGCTTTCCTAGCGGGAGTTCAGAGATTTACAATGAGCAGTTCTTC
-,few,TRBJ1-4,TRBV5-1,CASSLSLVPLYEKLFF,TGCGCCAGCAGCTTAAGCCTCGTCCCCCTCTATGAAAAACTGTTTTTT
-,-,TRBJ2-1,TRBV9,CASSVSTGYNEQFF,TGTGCCAGCAGCGTCTCCACCGGCTACAATGAGCAGTTCTTC
-,few,TRBJ1-6,TRBV2,CASSDRGSYNSPLHF,TGTGCCAGCAGTGACAGGGGCTCCTATAATTCACCCCTCCACTTT
-,-,TRBJ2-3,TRBV7-2,CASSLVGPVTDTQYF,TGTGCCAGCAGCTTAGTTGGGCCTGTCACAGATACGCAGTATTTT
TRBD1,-,TRBJ1-1,TRBV7-2,CASSLVTGITEAFF,TGTGCCAGCAGCTTAGTGACAGGGATTACTGAAGCTTTCTTT
TRBD2,-,TRBJ2-3,TRBV13,CASSTQTSGGWTDTQYF,TGTGCCAGCAGCACCCAGACTAGCGGGGGGTGGACAGATACGCAGTATTTT
-,-,TRBJ2-1,TRBV11-2,CASSLENGYNEQFF,TGTGCCAGCAGCTTAGAAAACGGGTACAATGAGCAGTTCTTC
-,-,TRBJ2-7,TRBV29-1,CSVAVTAYEQYF,TGCAGCGTTGCGGTGACAGCCTACGAGCAGTACTTC
-,-,TRBJ2-1,TRBV5-1,CASSFPRSSYNEQFF,TGCGCCAGCAGCTTCCCCCGGAGCTCCTACAATGAGCAGTTCTTC
TRBD1,-,TRBJ2-2,TRBV27,CASNRGRVGTGELFF,TGTGCCAGCAACAGGGGCAGGGTTGGGACCGGGGAGCTGTTTTTT
TRBD1,-,TRBJ2-7,TRBV18,CASSPIEGETGFTYEQYF,TGTGCCAGCTCACCAATTGAGGGGGAGACAGGGTTCACCTACGAGCAGTACTTC
-,-,TRBJ1-6,TRBV6-5,CASSYRGTNSPLHF,TGTGCCAGCAGTTACCGAGGGACAAATTCACCCCTCCACTTT
TRBD1,-,TRBJ2-7,TRBV27,CASSRDPPGQVGEQYF,TGTGCCAGCAGTCGAGACCCCCCAGGACAGGTGGGCGAGCAGTACTTC
TRBD1,-,TRBJ1-1,TRBV14,CASGTGLNTEAFF,TGTGCCAGCGGGACAGGGTTGAACACTGAAGCTTTCTTT
-,-,TRBJ1-1,TRBV7-9,CASSFGDRVNTEAFF,TGTGCCAGCAGCTTCGGTGATAGAGTGAACACTGAAGCTTTCTTT
TRBD1,-,TRBJ2-5,TRBV10-1,CASSEDRAETQYF,TGCGCCAGCAGTGAAGACAGGGCAGAGACCCAGTACTTC
TRBD2,-,TRBJ2-7,TRBV5-6,CASSLAGGLTYEQYF,TGTGCCAGCAGCTTGGCGGGGGGACTAACCTACGAGCAGTACTTC
TRBD1,-,TRBJ2-7,TRBV5-1,CASSLDADRGTDEQYF,TGCGCCAGCAGCTTGGACGCCGACAGGGGGACGGACGAGCAGTACTTC
TRBD1,-,TRBJ1-5,TRBV19,CASADRRVQPQHF,TGTGCCAGTGCGGACAGGAGAGTTCAGCCCCAGCATTTT
-,-,TRBJ1-6,TRBV6-5,CASSLNRNSPLHF,TGTGCCAGCAGTTTGAACAGGAATTCACCCCTCCACTTT
-,-,TRBJ2-1,TRBV9,CASSATRGGNEQFF,TGTGCCAGCAGCGCCACTAGGGGGGGTAATGAGCAGTTCTTC
TRBD1,-,TRBJ1-5,TRBV6-1,CASSTDRGHNQPQHF,TGTGCCAGCAGTACGGACAGGGGCCACAATCAGCCCCAGCATTTT
-,-,TRBJ1-2,TRBV12-5,CASAQGSGPYYGYTF,TGTGCTAGTGCCCAGGGATCAGGGCCCTACTATGGCTACACCTTC
-,-,TRBJ2-7,TRBV5-1,CASSLMSSYEQYF,TGCGCCAGCAGCTTGATGAGCTCCTACGAGCAGTACTTC
-,-,TRBJ2-5,TRBV6-6,CASRRDQETQYF,TGTGCCAGCAGGAGGGACCAAGAGACCCAGTACTTC
TRBD1,-,TRBJ1-1,TRBV5-1,CASSPGTGGRAFF,TGCGCCAGCAGCCCAGGGACAGGGGGCCGAGCTTTCTTT
-,-,TRBJ1-2,TRBV27,CASSTPTMGGYTF,TGTGCCAGCAGCACCCCGACGATGGGCGGCTACACCTTC
TRBD1,-,TRBJ1-3,TRBV2,CASSEVGTGVGNTIYF,TGTGCCAGCAGCGAGGTCGGGACAGGGGTCGGAAACACCATATATTTT
TRBD1,-,TRBJ2-7,TRBV29-1,CSVEERGQGYEQYF,TGCAGCGTTGAAGAAAGGGGACAGGGGTACGAGCAGTACTTC
-,-,TRBJ2-7,TRBV7-9,CASSSLDRHPYEQYF,TGTGCCAGCAGCTCTCTAGACAGGCACCCCTACGAGCAGTACTTC
TRBD2,few,TRBJ2-2,TRBV6-4,CASSFGLAAGELFF,TGTGCCAGCAGCTTCGGACTAGCGGCCGGGGAGCTGTTTTTT
TRBD1,-,TRBJ2-7,TRBV6-1,CASSEGRQGRAEQYF,TGTGCCAGCAGCGAAGGGAGACAGGGACGTGCCGAGCAGTACTTC
TRBD1,-,TRBJ1-2,TRBV19,CASSIAGTGGYGYTF,TGTGCCAGTAGTATAGCCGGGACAGGGGGCTATGGCTACACCTTC
-,-,TRBJ2-7,TRBV6-1,CASSKQGDFYEQYF,TGTGCCAGCAGTAAGCAAGGAGATTTCTACGAGCAGTACTTC
TRBD2,-,TRBJ2-1,TRBV13,CASSPLLTSGYNEQFF,TGTGCCAGCAGCCCTCTCCTGACTAGCGGTTACAATGAGCAGTTCTTC
TRBD1,-,TRBJ1-5,TRBV6-6,CASSRTGGGLGQPQHF,TGTGCCAGCAGTAGGACAGGGGGGGGGCTCGGTCAGCCCCAGCATTTT
-,few,TRBJ2-7,TRBV28,CAAGGPGEQYF,TGCGCGGCGGGTGGTCCGGGCGAGCAGTACTTC
-,-,TRBJ2-6,TRBV28,CASSPLRGSGANVLTF,TGTGCCAGCAGTCCCTTGAGAGGCTCTGGGGCCAACGTCCTGACTTTC
-,-,TRBJ1-6,TRBV5-6,CASSLGGGLNSPLHF,TGTGCCAGCAGCTTAGGGGGGGGGCTTAATTCACCCCTCCACTTT
-,-,TRBJ2-1,TRBV5-1,CASRFNSNEQFF,TGCGCCAGCAGGTTTAATAGCAATGAGCAGTTCTTC
-,-,TRBJ2-6,TRBV15,CATSRDRAGEGSGANVLTF,TGTGCCACCAGCAGAGATCGGGCAGGGGAAGGCTCTGGGGCCAACGTCCTGACTTTC
-,-,TRBJ1-1,TRBV6-6,CASSRQAMNTEAFF,TGTGCCAGCAGTCGACAGGCGATGAACACTGAAGCTTTCTTT
-,-,TRBJ1-3,TRBV7-8,CASSAGTGSSGNTIYF,TGTGCCAGCAGCGCTGGTACGGGGAGCTCTGGAAACACCATATATTTT